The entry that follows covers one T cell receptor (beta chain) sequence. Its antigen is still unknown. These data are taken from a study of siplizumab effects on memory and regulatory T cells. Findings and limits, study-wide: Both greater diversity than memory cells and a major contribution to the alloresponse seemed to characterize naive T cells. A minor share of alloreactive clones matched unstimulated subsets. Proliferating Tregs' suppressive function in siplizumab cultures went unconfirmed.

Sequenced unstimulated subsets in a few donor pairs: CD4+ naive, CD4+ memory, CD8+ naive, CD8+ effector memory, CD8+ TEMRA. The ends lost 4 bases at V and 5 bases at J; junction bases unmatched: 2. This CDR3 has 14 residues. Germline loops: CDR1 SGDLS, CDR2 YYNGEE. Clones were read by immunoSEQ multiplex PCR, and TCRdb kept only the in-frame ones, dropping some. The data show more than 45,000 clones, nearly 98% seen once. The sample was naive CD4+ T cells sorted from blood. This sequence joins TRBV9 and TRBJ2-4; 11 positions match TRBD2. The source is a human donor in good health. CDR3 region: CASSPGLAENIQYF. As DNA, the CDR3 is TGTGCCAGCAGCCCGGGACTAGCGGAAAACATTCAGTACTTC. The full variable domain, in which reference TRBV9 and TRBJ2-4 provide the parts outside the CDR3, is DSGVTQTPKHLITATGQRVTLRCSPRSGDLSVYWYQQSLDQGLQFLIQYYNGEERAKGNILERFSAQQFPDLHSELNLSSLELGDSALYFCASSPGLAENIQYFGAGTRLSVL.